The rows below give T cell receptor beta chains drawn from one sample of a study of control samples from healthy donors and cancer patients. The repertoire was sequenced with immunoSEQ multiplex PCR; TCRdb's copy has only in-frame clones and lacks some. Among under 60,000 clones listed, about 93% were seen once. The material sequenced was PBMCs. Receptors originate from a woman aged 45-59 years with head and neck cancer. The CDR3 runs from the conserved cysteine through the conserved F or W. The D gene is left open where the match is weak. A clone size is listed for some rows: how often the clone was seen (once, few, many), or a class if it is expanded.

clone size	D gene	J gene	V gene	CDR3 DNA	CDR3 protein
-	TRBD2	TRBJ2-1	TRBV28	TGTGCCAGCAGTTTAGGGGTATACGGGGGGGCTTCGTACAATGAGCAGTTCTTC	CASSLGVYGGASYNEQFF
-	-	TRBJ2-2	TRBV4-2	TGTGCCAGCGGTCCCTGGCAAGGGGAGCTGTTTTTT	CASGPWQGELFF
-	-	TRBJ2-7	TRBV2	TGTGCCAGCAGGGGCTCGGGCTACGAGCAGTACTTC	CASRGSGYEQYF
-	-	TRBJ1-4	TRBV2	TGTGCCAGCAGTATAGAGGGAACTAATGAAAAACTGTTTTTT	CASSIEGTNEKLFF
-	-	TRBJ2-7	TRBV6-4	TGTGCCACTCCGGACAGCATTATCTACGAGCAGTACTTC	CATPDSIIYEQYF
-	-	TRBJ2-3	TRBV7-3	TGTGCCAGCAGCTTGGTGTCAGATACGCAGTATTTT	CASSLVSDTQYF
once	-	TRBJ1-6	TRBV6-6	TGTGCCAGCAGTTACTCAGGAAGCTCCTATAATTCACCCCTCCACTTT	CASSYSGSSYNSPLHF
-	-	TRBJ2-7	TRBV11-3	TGTGCCAGCAGCTTAGGGCCGAGCTACGAGCAGTACTTC	CASSLGPSYEQYF
once	TRBD1	TRBJ1-1	TRBV9	TGTGCCAGCAGCCTCGGACAGGGGAACACTGAAGCTTTCTTT	CASSLGQGNTEAFF
once	TRBD2	TRBJ2-7	TRBV5-1	TGCGCCAGCAGCTTGGGACTAGCGGGAGGTTCCAACTACGAGCAGTACTTC	CASSLGLAGGSNYEQYF
-	-	TRBJ1-4	TRBV30	TGTGCCTGGAGTGTATGGCAGGGTAATGAAAAACTGTTTTTT	CAWSVWQGNEKLFF
once	TRBD2	TRBJ2-2	TRBV3-1/TRBV3-2	TGTGCCAGCGGGCTAGCGGATAACACCGGGGAGCTGTTTTTT	CASGLADNTGELFF
-	-	TRBJ2-7	TRBV6-5	TGTGCCAGCACGACAGCCTGGGAGCAGTACTTC	CASTTAWEQYF
-	TRBD2	TRBJ2-2	TRBV24-1	TGTGCCACCTGTAGCGGGGGGGCGGCCGGGGAGCTGTTTTTT	CATCSGGAAGELFF
-	TRBD1	TRBJ2-3	TRBV25-1	TGTGCCAGCTGGGACAGGCAAAATACGCAGTATTTT	CASWDRQNTQYF
-	-	TRBJ1-1	TRBV4-3	TGCGCCAGCAGCCAAGGGACAGAAAGCACTGAAGCTTTCTTT	CASSQGTESTEAFF
-	-	TRBJ2-2	TRBV7-2	TGTGCCAGCAGCTTAACAGGGACGTACACCGGGGAGCTGTTTTTT	CASSLTGTYTGELFF
once	TRBD1	TRBJ1-6	TRBV5-6	TGTGCCAGCAGCTTGGCTCAGGGGGCGGGAAATTCACCCCTCCACTTT	CASSLAQGAGNSPLHF
-	TRBD1	TRBJ2-1	TRBV6-5	TGTGCCAGCTACTGGGGGGGACAGGGAGGCCATGAGCAGTTCTTC	CASYWGGQGGHEQFF
-	TRBD1	TRBJ2-1	TRBV2	TGTGCCAGCAGCAACCGGGACAGAGGGAATGAGCAGTTCTTC	CASSNRDRGNEQFF
-	-	TRBJ1-2	TRBV4-1	TGCGCCAGCAGCCAAGGGTCAAGGGTCAGCGGAGGCTACACCTTC	CASSQGSRVSGGYTF
-	-	TRBJ1-4	TRBV19	TGTGCCAGTAGTATCCAGGCGGGAGAAAAACTGTTTTTT	CASSIQAGEKLFF
-	-	TRBJ1-6	TRBV25-1	TGTGCCAGCACGGGTTCTGGGTCGAATTCACCCCTCCACTTT	CASTGSGSNSPLHF
-	-	TRBJ2-7	TRBV4-2	TGTGCCAGCAGCCAAGACATCGGAAAGGACGGCTCCTACGAGCAGTACTTC	CASSQDIGKDGSYEQYF
-	TRBD1	TRBJ2-5	TRBV24-1	TGTGCCACCAGTCCGCAGGACAGGGCACATCAAGAGACCCAGTACTTC	CATSPQDRAHQETQYF
-	TRBD2	TRBJ2-1	TRBV9	TGTGCCAGCAGCCTCGGGACTAGCGGGACTTCGCCGAATGAGCAGTTCTTC	CASSLGTSGTSPNEQFF
-	-	TRBJ2-1	TRBV11-2	TGTGCCAGCAGCTTAGGGACACCTCAAACCAATGAGCAGTTCTTC	CASSLGTPQTNEQFF
-	TRBD2	TRBJ2-7	TRBV6-2/TRBV6-3	TGTGCCAGCAGTTACGACGGCGGGAGCTACGAGCAGTACTTC	CASSYDGGSYEQYF
-	TRBD2	TRBJ2-1	TRBV19	TGTGCCAGTAGTATAGTGGCTAGCGGGAGCAATGAGCAGTTCTTC	CASSIVASGSNEQFF
-	TRBD1	TRBJ1-5	TRBV19	TGTGCCAGTAAGTCGGGACAGGGAAATCAGCCCCAGCATTTT	CASKSGQGNQPQHF
-	TRBD1	TRBJ2-4	TRBV27	TGTGCCAGCAGCCATACAGGGGACGGGGCCAAAAACATTCAGTACTTC	CASSHTGDGAKNIQYF
-	-	TRBJ2-2	TRBV2	TGTGCCAGCAGTGAGGCTCCGGCCGGGGAGCTGTTTTTT	CASSEAPAGELFF
-	-	TRBJ1-5	TRBV5-6	TGTGCCAGCAGCTCATCCGGGGAAAATCAGCCCCAGCATTTT	CASSSSGENQPQHF
once	-	TRBJ1-6	TRBV19	TGTGCCAGTAGTCGTGAGGAAAAATCCTATAATTCACCCCTCCACTTT	CASSREEKSYNSPLHF
-	-	TRBJ1-4	TRBV5-1	TGCGCCAGCAGCTTGGGGGATCGGAGCGTAAAACTGTTTTTT	CASSLGDRSVKLFF
-	-	TRBJ2-7	TRBV20-1	TGCAGTGCTCTAAAGGTCAACGAGCAGTACTTC	CSALKVNEQYF
-	-	TRBJ2-7	TRBV28	TGTGCCAGCAGTTTACCGACTTCAACCTACGAGCAGTACTTC	CASSLPTSTYEQYF
-	-	TRBJ2-7	TRBV11-2	TGTGCCAGCAGCGTGGAGATTACTAGCTACGAGCAGTACTTC	CASSVEITSYEQYF
-	TRBD1	TRBJ1-2	TRBV19	TGTGCCAGCCTCGGACAGGGGGAGAATGGCTGCACCTTC	CASLGQGENGCTF
-	-	TRBJ2-3	TRBV24-1	TGTGCCACCAGTGAGTCTACCGGCAGAGTAGCAGATACGCAGTATTTT	CATSESTGRVADTQYF
-	-	TRBJ2-5	TRBV23-1	TGCGCCAGCAGTCCCCCACAAGAGACCCAGTACTTC	CASSPPQETQYF
-	-	TRBJ2-5	TRBV11-3	TGTGCCAGCAGCCCGACCTCGAGAGAGACCCAGTACTTC	CASSPTSRETQYF
-	-	TRBJ2-7	TRBV12-2	TGTGCAAGTCGCTCGACAGGGTATAACGATTTC	CASRSTGYNDF
few	-	TRBJ2-3	TRBV11-2	TGTGCCAGCAGCTTAGGATGGGCTGAGACGCAGTATTTT	CASSLGWAETQYF
-	-	TRBJ1-5	TRBV6-5	TGTGCCAGCACCCCCGGCCGATGGAATCAGCCCCAGCATTTT	CASTPGRWNQPQHF
-	TRBD1	TRBJ2-1	TRBV5-4	TGTGCCAGCAGCCGAGGGACAGGGACATACAATGAGCAGTTCTTC	CASSRGTGTYNEQFF
-	TRBD1	TRBJ2-2	TRBV4-2	TGTGCCAGCAGCCAAGATTACGGGACAGCGAACACCGGGGAGCTGTTTTTT	CASSQDYGTANTGELFF
-	TRBD2	TRBJ2-1	TRBV18	TGTGCCAGCTCACCAGGCGGGAGCGATGAGCAGTTCTTC	CASSPGGSDEQFF
-	TRBD2	TRBJ2-3	TRBV9	TGTGCCAGCAGCGTCAGTGGGAGGGAAGATACGCAGTATTTT	CASSVSGREDTQYF
once	-	TRBJ1-1	TRBV21-1	TGTGCCAGCAGCAAAATCTCGACAGGGGCTGACACTGAAGCTTTCTTT	CASSKISTGADTEAFF
-	-	TRBJ2-7	TRBV19	TGTGCCAGTAGTGGGAAGAGGGGGTTCTACTACGAGCAGTACTTC	CASSGKRGFYYEQYF
-	-	TRBJ2-7	TRBV6-5	TGTGCCAGCAGTTCCGTCCCCCAGGGCCCCTACGAGCAGTACTTC	CASSSVPQGPYEQYF
once	-	TRBJ2-3	TRBV25-1	TGTGCCGGCACCACCGCAGTAGATACGCAGTATTTT	CAGTTAVDTQYF
-	TRBD2	TRBJ2-7	TRBV18	TGTGCCAGCTCACCAGGGACTAGTTCCTACGAGCAGTACTTC	CASSPGTSSYEQYF
-	-	TRBJ2-5	TRBV7-2	TGTGCCAGCTCCACGGGTGGGCCTCTAGAGACCCAGTACTTC	CASSTGGPLETQYF
-	TRBD2	TRBJ2-7	TRBV5-1	TGCGCCAGCAGCTTGGCCACAACGGGGGGGGTCGAGCAGTACTTC	CASSLATTGGVEQYF
-	TRBD1	TRBJ2-4	TRBV11-2	TGTGCCAGCAGCTTGACAGGGGACGTAGGCAAAAACATTCAGTACTTC	CASSLTGDVGKNIQYF